The present T cell receptor (beta chain) was sequenced within a study of shared clonotypes between healthy human individuals. The method was immunoSEQ multiplex PCR; TCRdb's version includes in-frame clones alone and lacks a portion of them. Of 2 million to 2.5 million clones in the sample, around 95% were seen once. V was shortened by 1 base and J by 0 bases, with 9 bases between the two germline ends. The CDR3 has 16 amino acids. Germline values: CDR1 MGHRA, CDR2 YSYEKL. Sequencing used naive CD4+ T cells sorted from blood. Noted subset: CD45RA+ positively selected. The receptor's source is a man younger than 35 in good health. The chain combines TRBV4-1 with TRBJ2-2, with D unresolved. The CDR3 reads CASSQGKGPNTGELFF. Here the CDR3 DNA reads TGCGCCAGCAGCCAAGGAAAGGGCCCGAACACCGGGGAGCTGTTTTTT.